This T cell receptor (beta chain) comes out of a study of T cell clones after liver transplantation. Study in general: TCRbeta sequencing after a pre-transplant mixed lymphocyte reaction identified graft-donor-reactive clones, later tracked in post-transplant blood. Tolerant meant at least one year fully off immunosuppression without liver enzymes above twice normal.

Worth noting for this clone: Its antigen is currently unknown.

Regarding the study as a whole: The donor-reactive repertoire was only partly measurable in a couple of subjects, lacking donor cells. In 5 of 8 subjects, circulating graft-donor-reactive CD4 TCRbeta sequences fell significantly after transplant.

The germline V gene encodes CDR1 ENHRY and CDR2 SYGVKD. Losses at the gene ends were 4 bases for V and 0 bases for J; bases not matched to a gene: 6. The CDR3 has 17 residues. Generated by immunoSEQ multiplex PCR, the TCRdb table keeps only in-frame clones and is missing some. The table shows around 60,000 clones, with about two thirds occurring only once. The chain carries TRBV10-3 and TRBJ1-6; 7 bases fit TRBD1. The sequence was collected from a human donor who received a liver transplant. Source: CD4+ T cells from blood, taken before liver transplant. CDR3 region: CAISAIRDSSYNSPLHF. CDR3 coding DNA: TGTGCCATCAGTGCTATCCGGGACAGCTCCTATAATTCACCCCTCCACTTT.